This record looks at one T cell receptor (beta chain) sequence and its context. The source of the sample is a study of metastatic and nonmetastatic thyroid tumors. All patients reached thyroid surgery having received no treatment beforehand. MiXCR reprocessed the PCR reads for TCRdb. Of several thousand clones listed, 30% to 40% are singletons. The V end lost 2 bases, the J end lost 2 bases, and 9 bases lay between the germline ends. This CDR3 is built from 14 residues. CDR1 is MNHEY, CDR2 SMNVEV, per germline (reference sequence). The V and J genes are TRBV27 and TRBJ1-2; possibly TRBD1 for D (5 bases). The sample was adjacent normal tissue. The sequence was collected from a female donor with papillary thyroid cancer or a benign thyroid nodule (not recorded which). Some clones in this sample may be carry-over from other donors' samples. CDR3 loop: CASSLKGSNYGYTF. DNA of the CDR3: TGTGCCAGCAGTTTAAAGGGGTCCAACTATGGCTACACCTTC.